These 17 T cell receptor beta chains were sequenced from one sample in a study of early T cells in non-severe SARS-CoV-2 infection. One entry per CDR3 protein, called by TCRdb with MiXCR from the 5' RACE reads. The sample has tens of thousands of distinct CDR3 sequences, around 11% seen once. The material sequenced was whole blood, taken at baseline. The source is an adult who was a healthcare worker with PCR-confirmed SARS-CoV-2 infection or an uninfected control (not recorded which).

This clonotype came up a few times. The CDR3 region is CSASADLEGYTF. In DNA form, the CDR3 reads TGCAGTGCTAGTGCTGACCTGGAGGGCTACACCTTC. This chain uses TRBV20-1 with TRBJ1-2; no reliable D call. Germline values: CDR1 DFQATT, CDR2 SNEGSKA (reference sequence). This CDR3 is built from 12 residues. The V gene lost 3 bases and the J gene lost 8 bases, with 13 bases spanning the gap.

This clonotype came up a few times. The CDR3 protein is CASSEYPGRDTIYF. The CDR3 DNA reads TGTGCCAGCAGTGAATATCCGGGGCGGGACACCATATATTTT. The chain combines TRBV25-1 with TRBJ1-3, with D perhaps matching TRBD1 (5 bases). Looked up from germline, CDR1 is MGHDK and CDR2 is SYGVNS. Trimming pared 0 bases from V and 8 bases from J, leaving 11 bases between. The CDR3 is 14 residues long.

This clonotype has ten or more counts. The CDR3 DNA is TGTGCCAGCAGCGTAGGTGGGGGGACTGGGGAGCAGTACTTC. This translates into CASSVGGGTGEQYF. This chain links TRBV9 with TRBJ2-7; perhaps TRBD2 as D (6 bases). CDR1 SGDLS and CDR2 YYNGEE come from the germline V gene. V was shortened by 0 bases and J by 7 bases, with 14 bases between the two germline ends. The CDR3 is 14 residues long. The full variable domain, in which reference TRBV9 and TRBJ2-7 provide the parts outside the CDR3, is DSGVTQTPKHLITATGQRVTLRCSPRSGDLSVYWYQQSLDQGLQFLIQYYNGEERAKGNILERFSAQQFPDLHSELNLSSLELGDSALYFCASSVGGGTGEQYFGPGTRLTVT.

This clonotype was detected many times. The rearrangement uses TRBV20-1 and TRBJ1-4, with a weak D call TRBD1 (6 bases). Between the trimmed V and J ends, which lost 6 bases and 7 bases, there was a span of 24 bases. CDR1 DFQATT and CDR2 SNEGSKA come from the germline V gene (reference sequence). The CDR3 has 16 amino acids. This CDR3 reads CSASTLQQGKGEKLFF. The DNA of the CDR3 is TGCAGTGCCAGTACACTTCAACAGGGAAAGGGTGAAAAACTGTTTTTT.

The chain carries TRBV7-2 and TRBJ2-5; 9 nucleotides line up with TRBD2. Germline trimming cut 1 base from V and 3 bases from J; bases unmatched to any gene: 9. In germline, CDR1 is SGHTA, CDR2 FQGNSA. CDR3 length equals 17 residues. CDR3 nucleotide sequence: TGTGCCAGCAGCTTAGGAGTGGGTGCTAGCGGGGAAGAGACCCAGTACTTC. Translation: CASSLGVGASGEETQYF.

In its sample, this clonotype was seen a few times. This chain uses TRBV12-3 or TRBV12-4 with TRBJ2-7; D could derive from TRBD1 or TRBD2 (5 bases each). The CDR3 contains 15 residues. V was shortened by 3 bases and J by 6 bases, with 18 bases between the two germline ends. The CDR3 nucleotides read TGTGCCAGCAGTTTCCCAGGGTCGGGGTCTGTCGAGCAGTACTTC. Amino acid sequence: CASSFPGSGSVEQYF.

This clonotype was seen at least ten times. Here the CDR3 DNA reads TGCGCCAGCAGCTCTCAGGGAGCGAACACTGAAGCTTTCTTT. Residues: CASSSQGANTEAFF. The chain is built from TRBV5-1 and TRBJ1-1; tentative D call: TRBD1 (5 bases). Germline V gives CDR1 SGHRS, CDR2 YFSETQ. The germline V and J ends were trimmed by 3 bases and 1 base, with 10 bases remaining between them. This CDR3 has 14 residues.

V and J are TRBV20-1 and TRBJ2-5; 10 nucleotides agree with TRBD2. The junction had 11 bases not matched to a gene; V was cut back by 2 bases and J by 2 bases. Germline V CDR1 and CDR2: DFQATT, SNEGSKA (reference sequence). This CDR3 contains 17 residues. CDR3 sequence (DNA): TGCAGTGCTAGAACCTTCGGGCTAGCGGGGGTACAAGAGACCCAGTACTTC. Its protein is CSARTFGLAGVQETQYF.

This clonotype was counted many times. The chain links TRBV18 to TRBJ1-6, with D unclear. The CDR3 is 15 amino acids. CDR1 is KGHSH and CDR2 is LQKENI in the germline V gene. V gave up 1 base and J gave up 5 bases, with 9 bases separating them. The CDR3 here is CASSPRVSNNSPLHF. CDR3 in DNA: TGTGCCAGCTCACCACGAGTATCGAATAATTCACCCCTCCACTTT.

V gene TRBV9 combines with J gene TRBJ1-1; TRBD1 might be the D (6 bases). Germline V CDR1 and CDR2: SGDLS, YYNGEE. This CDR3 contains 12 residues. V lost 4 bases, J lost 3 bases, and 7 bases lay in between. The chain's CDR3 is CASSPGDTEAFF. The CDR3 region has the DNA TGTGCCAGCAGCCCAGGGGACACTGAAGCTTTCTTT.

The chain uses TRBV7-9 and TRBJ1-2; D is undetermined. The CDR3 covers 12 residues. Trimming left V 3 bases short and J 2 bases short, with 4 bases between. CDR1 is SEHNR and CDR2 is FQNEAQ in the germline V gene (reference sequence). CDR3 DNA sequence: TGTGCCAGCAGCTTTACCAACTATGGCTACACCTTC. Its translation: CASSFTNYGYTF.

There are many counts of this clonotype. The J gene is TRBJ1-2, the V gene TRBV7-9, with D perhaps matching TRBD1 (5 bases). Trimming removed 2 bases from V and 5 bases from J, with 15 bases in between. CDR3 length: 15 residues. From germline, CDR1 is SEHNR and CDR2 FQNEAQ (reference sequence). The CDR3 sequence: CASSLNGREIYGYTF. The CDR3, as DNA: TGTGCCAGCAGCTTAAATGGCAGGGAGATATATGGCTACACCTTC.

This clonotype was seen only a few times. The CDR3: CASSLRDASTDTQYF. The CDR3 nucleotides read TGTGCCAGCAGCTTAAGGGACGCCAGCACAGATACGCAGTATTTT. This chain joins TRBV7-9 and TRBJ2-3; D is possibly TRBD1 or TRBD2 (5 bases each). Germline CDR1 SEHNR, CDR2 FQNEAQ (reference sequence). The CDR3 is made up of 15 amino acids. Trimming left V 2 bases short and J 0 bases short, with 9 bases between.

This clonotype was recorded many times. This sequence joins TRBV4-2 and TRBJ2-3, with D hard to call. This CDR3 comprises 14 residues. Trimming took 0 bases from V and 4 from J, leaving 8 bases between them. Germline assignment: CDR1 LGHNA and CDR2 YNFKEQ. In nucleotides, the CDR3 is TGTGCCAGCAGCCAAGATCGCGCGGCAGATACGCAGTATTTT. Translating it yields CASSQDRAADTQYF.

This clonotype was counted between two and nine times. The rearrangement links TRBV20-1 to TRBJ1-1; TRBD1 matches 8 bases. This CDR3 contains 13 residues. Germline V gene data show CDR1 as DFQATT and CDR2 as SNEGSKA (reference sequence). V shed 4 bases, J shed 5 bases, and the junction held 6 bases outside the gene matches. The CDR3 region is CSANGQGWTEAFF. The CDR3 DNA is TGCAGTGCTAACGGACAGGGATGGACTGAAGCTTTCTTT.

This clonotype was seen a few times. CDR3 in amino acids: CASSLGQGVHYGYTF. CDR3 in DNA: TGTGCCAGCAGCTTGGGGCAGGGTGTTCACTATGGCTACACCTTC. The chain combines TRBV5-4 with TRBJ1-2, with D maybe TRBD1 (5 bases). The germline V gene encodes CDR1 SGHNT and CDR2 YYREEE (reference sequence). Trimming cost V 0 bases and J 3 bases, with 12 bases left between them. The CDR3 extends over 15 amino acids.

This clonotype was counted a few times. The chain employs TRBV4-3 and TRBJ1-1; possibly TRBD1 for D (5 bases). V was pared by 0 bases and J by 2 bases, with 13 bases between. Germline loops: CDR1 LGHNA, CDR2 YSLEER. CDR3 length equals 16 residues. CDR3: CASSQEAGLINTEAFF. CDR3 coding DNA: TGCGCCAGCAGCCAAGAGGCGGGACTTATCAACACTGAAGCTTTCTTT.